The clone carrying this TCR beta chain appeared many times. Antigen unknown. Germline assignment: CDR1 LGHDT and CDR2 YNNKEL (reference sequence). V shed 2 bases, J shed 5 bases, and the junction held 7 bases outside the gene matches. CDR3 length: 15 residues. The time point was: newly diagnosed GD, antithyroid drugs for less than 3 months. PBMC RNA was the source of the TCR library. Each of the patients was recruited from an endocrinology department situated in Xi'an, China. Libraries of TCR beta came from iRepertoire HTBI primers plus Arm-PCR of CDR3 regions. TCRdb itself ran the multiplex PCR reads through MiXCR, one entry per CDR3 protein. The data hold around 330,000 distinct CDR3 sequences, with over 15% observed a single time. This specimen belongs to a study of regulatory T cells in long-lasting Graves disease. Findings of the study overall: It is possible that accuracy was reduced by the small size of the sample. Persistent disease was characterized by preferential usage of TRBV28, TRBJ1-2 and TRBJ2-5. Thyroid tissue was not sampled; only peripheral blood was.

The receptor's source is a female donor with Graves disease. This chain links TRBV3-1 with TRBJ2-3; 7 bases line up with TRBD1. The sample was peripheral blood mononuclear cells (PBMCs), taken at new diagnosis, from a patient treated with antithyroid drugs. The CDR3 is CASSQPGQVRDTQYF. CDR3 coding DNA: TGTGCCAGCAGCCAACCCGGACAGGTTAGAGATACGCAGTATTTT.